These 2 T cell receptor beta chains originate from one sample sequenced in a study of early T cells in non-severe SARS-CoV-2 infection. Each CDR3 protein gets one entry after TCRdb re-called the 5' RACE reads with MiXCR. The sample records more than 85,000 distinct CDR3 sequences, approximately 17% being singletons. Sequences were obtained from whole blood. These receptors came from an adult who was a healthcare worker with PCR-confirmed SARS-CoV-2 infection or an uninfected control (not recorded which).

CDR3 in DNA: TGTGCCAGCAGCCGCACCGGGACAGGTGAATACGAGCAGTACTTC. Protein sequence: CASSRTGTGEYEQYF. The chain uses TRBV11-2 and TRBJ2-7, with 8 positions matching TRBD1. The CDR3 sequence is 15 residues long. V lost 5 bases to trimming and J lost 4 bases; unmatched junction nucleotides: 10. Germline-derived CDR1 and CDR2 are SGHAT and FQNNGV.

This clonotype was seen at least ten times. The V gene is TRBV9, the J gene TRBJ1-4; possibly TRBD1 for D (5 bases). Per the germline V gene, CDR1 is SGDLS and CDR2 is YYNGEE. This CDR3 is 13 amino acids long. V was trimmed by 2 bases and J by 9 bases, leaving 11 bases between them. CDR3 sequence reads: CASSVGEGQKLFF. In DNA form, the CDR3 reads TGTGCCAGCAGCGTCGGGGAGGGGCAAAAACTGTTTTTT.